This T cell receptor beta chain was identified in a study of blood T cell repertoires in COVID-19. Here immunoSEQ multiplex PCR was the method, and the copy in TCRdb shows in-frame clones only, minus some. The sample carries just over 95,000 clones, 81% recorded once. The source of this sequence is a man aged 60 to 69 with acute or convalescent COVID-19. Sequences were obtained from peripheral blood.

The CDR3 loop is CASSPTGRFTEAFF. CDR3 nucleotides: TGTGCCAGCAGTCCGACAGGCCGGTTCACTGAAGCTTTCTTT. The V gene is TRBV28, the J gene TRBJ1-1; TRBD1 is a possible D gene (6 bases). This CDR3 has 14 residues. Germline CDR1 is MDHEN and CDR2 is SYDVKM. Trimming left V 5 bases short and J 4 bases short, with 14 bases between.